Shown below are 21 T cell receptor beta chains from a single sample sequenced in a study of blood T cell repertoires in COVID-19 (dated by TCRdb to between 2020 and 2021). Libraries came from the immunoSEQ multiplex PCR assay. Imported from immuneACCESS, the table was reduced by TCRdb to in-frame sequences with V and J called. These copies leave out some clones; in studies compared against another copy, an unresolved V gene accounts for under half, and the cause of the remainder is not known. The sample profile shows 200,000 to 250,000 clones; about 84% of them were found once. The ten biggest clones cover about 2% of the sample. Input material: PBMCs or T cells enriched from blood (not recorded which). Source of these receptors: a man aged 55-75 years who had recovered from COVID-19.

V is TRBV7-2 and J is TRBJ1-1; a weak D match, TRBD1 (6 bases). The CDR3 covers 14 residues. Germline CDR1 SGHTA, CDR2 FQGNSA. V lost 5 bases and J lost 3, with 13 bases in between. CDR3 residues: CASSLGGLYTEAFF. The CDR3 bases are TGTGCCAGCAGCCTCGGGGGGCTTTACACTGAAGCTTTCTTT.

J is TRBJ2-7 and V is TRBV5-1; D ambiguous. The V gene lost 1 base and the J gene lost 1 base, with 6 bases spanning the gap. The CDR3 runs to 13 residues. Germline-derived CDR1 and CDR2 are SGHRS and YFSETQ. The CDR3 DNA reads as TGCGCCAGCAGCTTGCGGTCGTCCTACGAGCAGTACTTC. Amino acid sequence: CASSLRSSYEQYF.

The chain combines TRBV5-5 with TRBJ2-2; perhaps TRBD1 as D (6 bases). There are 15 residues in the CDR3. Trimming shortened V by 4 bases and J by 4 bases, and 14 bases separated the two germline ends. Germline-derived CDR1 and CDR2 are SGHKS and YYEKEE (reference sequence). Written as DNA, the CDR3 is TGTGCCAGCAGCCCCTCAACAGGGCCCACCGGGGAGCTGTTTTTT. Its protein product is CASSPSTGPTGELFF.

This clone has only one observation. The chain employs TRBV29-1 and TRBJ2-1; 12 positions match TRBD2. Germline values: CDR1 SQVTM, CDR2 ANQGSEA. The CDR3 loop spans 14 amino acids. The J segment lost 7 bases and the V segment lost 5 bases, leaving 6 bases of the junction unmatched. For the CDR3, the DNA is TGCAGCGTTTTTGGACTAGCGGGGTGGAATGAGCAGTTCTTC. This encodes CSVFGLAGWNEQFF.

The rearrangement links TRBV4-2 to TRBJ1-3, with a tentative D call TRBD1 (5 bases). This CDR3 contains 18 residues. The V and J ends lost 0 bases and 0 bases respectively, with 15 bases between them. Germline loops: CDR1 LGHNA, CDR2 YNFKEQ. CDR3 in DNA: TGTGCCAGCAGCCAAGAGGCAGGGTCGAGAATCTCTGGAAACACCATATATTTT. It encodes CASSQEAGSRISGNTIYF.

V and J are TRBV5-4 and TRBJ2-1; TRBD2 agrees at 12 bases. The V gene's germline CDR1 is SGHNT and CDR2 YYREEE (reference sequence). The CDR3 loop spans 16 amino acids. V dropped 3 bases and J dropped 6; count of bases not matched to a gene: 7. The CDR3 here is CASSSQGLAGGNEQFF. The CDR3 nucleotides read TGTGCCAGCAGCTCCCAGGGACTAGCGGGCGGCAATGAGCAGTTCTTC.

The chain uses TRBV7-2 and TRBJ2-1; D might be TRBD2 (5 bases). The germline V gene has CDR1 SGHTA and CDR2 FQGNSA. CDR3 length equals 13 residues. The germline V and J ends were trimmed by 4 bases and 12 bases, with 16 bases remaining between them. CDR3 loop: CASSSPGDGRQFF. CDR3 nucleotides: TGTGCCAGCAGCTCCCCCGGGGATGGTCGGCAGTTCTTC.

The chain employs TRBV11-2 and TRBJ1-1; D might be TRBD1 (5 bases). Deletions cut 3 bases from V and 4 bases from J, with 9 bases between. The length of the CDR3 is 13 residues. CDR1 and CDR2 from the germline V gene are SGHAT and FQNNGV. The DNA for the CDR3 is TGTGCCAGCAGCTTCGGACACGGCACTGAAGCTTTCTTT. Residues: CASSFGHGTEAFF.

CDR3 nucleotide sequence: TGTGCCAGTAGCTCAAACCGGGACAGGGGTTTCGGCTACACCTTC. Protein product: CASSSNRDRGFGYTF. This rearrangement joins TRBV19 to TRBJ1-2, with TRBD1 matching 10 bases. With 6 bases clipped from V and 8 bases from J, the junction kept 12 bases outside the gene matches. This CDR3 spans 15 amino acids. Germline V gene data show CDR1 as LNHDA and CDR2 as SQIVND (reference sequence). The full variable domain, in which reference TRBV19 and TRBJ1-2 provide the parts outside the CDR3, is DGGITQSPKYLFRKEGQNVTLSCEQNLNHDAMYWYRQDPGQGLRLIYYSQIVNDFQKGDIAEGYSVSREKKESFPLTVTSAQKNPTAFYLCASSSNRDRGFGYTFGSGTRLTVV.

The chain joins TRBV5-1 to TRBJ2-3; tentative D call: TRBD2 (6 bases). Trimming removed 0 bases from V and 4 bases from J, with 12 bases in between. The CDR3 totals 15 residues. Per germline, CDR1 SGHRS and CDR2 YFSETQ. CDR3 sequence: CASSLGLAEADTQYF. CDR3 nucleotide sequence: TGCGCCAGCAGCTTGGGGTTAGCGGAGGCAGATACGCAGTATTTT. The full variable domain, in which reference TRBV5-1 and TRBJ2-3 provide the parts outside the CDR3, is KAGVTQTPRYLIKTRGQQVTLSCSPISGHRSVSWYQQTPGQGLQFLFEYFSETQRNKGNFPGRFSGRQFSNSRSEMNVSTLELGDSALYLCASSLGLAEADTQYFGPGTRLTVL.

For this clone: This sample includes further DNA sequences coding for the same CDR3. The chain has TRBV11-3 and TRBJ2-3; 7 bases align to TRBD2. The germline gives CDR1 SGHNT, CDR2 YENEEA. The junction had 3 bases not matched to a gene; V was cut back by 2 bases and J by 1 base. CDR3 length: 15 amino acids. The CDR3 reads CASSLRAGGTDTQYF. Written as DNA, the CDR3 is TGTGCCAGCAGCTTACGGGCGGGGGGCACAGATACGCAGTATTTT.

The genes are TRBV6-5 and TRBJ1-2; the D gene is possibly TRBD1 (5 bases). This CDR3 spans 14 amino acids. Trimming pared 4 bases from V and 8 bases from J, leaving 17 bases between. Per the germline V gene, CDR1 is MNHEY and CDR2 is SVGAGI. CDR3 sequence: CASSSKTGLRGYTF. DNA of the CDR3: TGTGCCAGCAGTTCAAAAACAGGTCTGCGGGGCTACACCTTC.

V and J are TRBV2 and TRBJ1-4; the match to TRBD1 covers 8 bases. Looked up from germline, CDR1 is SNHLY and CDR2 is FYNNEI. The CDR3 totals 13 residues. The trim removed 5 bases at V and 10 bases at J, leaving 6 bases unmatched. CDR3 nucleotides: TGTGCCAGCAGTCAAGGACAGGGTGGAAAACTGTTTTTT. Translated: CASSQGQGGKLFF.

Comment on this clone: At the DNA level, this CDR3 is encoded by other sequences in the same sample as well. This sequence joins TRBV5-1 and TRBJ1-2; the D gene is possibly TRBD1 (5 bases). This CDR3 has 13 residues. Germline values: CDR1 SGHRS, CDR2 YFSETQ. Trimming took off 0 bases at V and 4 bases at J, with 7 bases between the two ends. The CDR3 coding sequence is TGCGCCAGCAGCTTGGCAGGGTCCTATGGCTACACCTTC. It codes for CASSLAGSYGYTF.

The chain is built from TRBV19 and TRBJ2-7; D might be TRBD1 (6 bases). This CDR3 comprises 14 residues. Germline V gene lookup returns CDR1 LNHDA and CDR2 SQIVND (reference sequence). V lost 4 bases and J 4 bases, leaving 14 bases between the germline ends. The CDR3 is CASSTLVGAYEQYF. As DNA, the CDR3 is TGTGCCAGTAGTACCTTAGTGGGGGCGTACGAGCAGTACTTC.

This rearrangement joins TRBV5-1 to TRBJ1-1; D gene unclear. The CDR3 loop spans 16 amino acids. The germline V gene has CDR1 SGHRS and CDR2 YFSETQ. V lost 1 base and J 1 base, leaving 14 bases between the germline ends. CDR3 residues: CASSLFGSAANTEAFF. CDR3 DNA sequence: TGCGCCAGCAGCTTGTTTGGCAGCGCCGCGAACACTGAAGCTTTCTTT. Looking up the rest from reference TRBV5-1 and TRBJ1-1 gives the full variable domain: KAGVTQTPRYLIKTRGQQVTLSCSPISGHRSVSWYQQTPGQGLQFLFEYFSETQRNKGNFPGRFSGRQFSNSRSEMNVSTLELGDSALYLCASSLFGSAANTEAFFGQGTRLTVV.

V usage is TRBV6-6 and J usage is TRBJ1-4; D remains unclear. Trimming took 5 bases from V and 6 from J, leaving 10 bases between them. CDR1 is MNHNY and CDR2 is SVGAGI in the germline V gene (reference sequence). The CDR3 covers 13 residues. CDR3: CASSIQDHEKLFF. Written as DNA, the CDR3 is TGTGCCAGCAGTATTCAGGATCATGAAAAACTGTTTTTT.

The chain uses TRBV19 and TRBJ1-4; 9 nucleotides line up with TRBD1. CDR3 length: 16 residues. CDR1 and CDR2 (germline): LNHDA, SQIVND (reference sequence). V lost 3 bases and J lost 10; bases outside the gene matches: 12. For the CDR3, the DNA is TGTGCCAGTAGTATTTCGGCGGGACAGGGACGAGGAAAACTGTTTTTT. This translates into CASSISAGQGRGKLFF.

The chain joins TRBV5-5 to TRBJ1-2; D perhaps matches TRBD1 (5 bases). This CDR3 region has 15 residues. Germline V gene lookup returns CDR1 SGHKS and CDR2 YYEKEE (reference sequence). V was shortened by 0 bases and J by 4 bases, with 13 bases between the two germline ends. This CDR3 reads CASSLGQTNRYGYTF. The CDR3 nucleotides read TGTGCCAGCAGCTTGGGACAGACAAACCGCTATGGCTACACCTTC. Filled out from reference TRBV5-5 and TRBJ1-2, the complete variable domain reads DAGVTQSPTHLIKTRGQQVTLRCSPISGHKSVSWYQQVLGQGPQFIFQYYEKEERGRGNFPDRFSARQFPNYSSELNVNALLLGDSALYLCASSLGQTNRYGYTFGSGTRLTVV.

CDR3: CASGRIRGSPLHF. CDR3 nucleotide sequence: TGTGCCAGCGGGAGAATACGGGGATCACCCCTCCACTTT. The chain uses TRBV6-5 and TRBJ1-6; D is undetermined. Germline CDR1 is MNHEY and CDR2 is SVGAGI. V dropped 8 bases and J dropped 10 bases, with 15 bases sitting between them. This CDR3 contains 13 residues.

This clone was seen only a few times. For the CDR3, the DNA is TGTGCCAGCTCACCCGCTGGTAGCGGGAGATTCTACGAGCAGTACTTC. Translation gives CASSPAGSGRFYEQYF. This chain joins TRBV18 and TRBJ2-7; 9 bases map to TRBD2. This CDR3 contains 16 residues. Germline CDR1 reads KGHSH; CDR2 reads LQKENI. V lost 3 bases to trimming and J lost 3 bases; unmatched junction nucleotides: 9.